Following are 7 T cell receptor beta chains from one sample sequenced in a study of CXCR3-negative and CXCR3-positive naive CD8 T cells. Researchers prepared the TRB cDNA libraries using 5' RACE with UMI labels. Reprocessing the 5' RACE reads, TCRdb reports a single entry for every CDR3 protein and omits DNA. The table for this sample gives approximately 70,000 distinct CDR3 sequences. Sequenced input: naive CXCR3- CD8+ T cells from blood. Subset meaning: CD45RO-CCR7+CD27+CD95- naive CD8+ T cells lacking CXCR3 (TNR3-). The origin of the receptors is a human donor in good health. Some clones in this sample may be carry-over from other donors' samples.

The genes are TRBV20-1 and TRBJ2-1; without DNA, the TCRdb call of TRBD1 cannot be checked. Germline CDR1 DFQATT, CDR2 SNEGSKA (reference sequence). This CDR3 contains 12 residues. The CDR3: CSATEGGNEQFF.

The rearrangement links TRBV4-3 to TRBJ2-3; TCRdb calls TRBD2, which cannot be checked without DNA. The CDR3 is 16 residues long. Germline V CDR1 and CDR2: LGHNA, YSLEER. CDR3 amino acids: CASSPGLAGNTDTQYF.

By frequency, this clonotype registers medium-sized. The V gene is TRBV4-2, the J gene TRBJ1-5. Germline CDR1 and CDR2: LGHNA and YNFKEQ. The CDR3 runs to 16 residues. The CDR3 here is CASSQESGMGNQPQHF.

This chain uses TRBV5-5 with TRBJ2-5; TCRdb's D gene call, TRBD1, goes unchecked for lack of DNA. Germline values: CDR1 SGHKS, CDR2 YYEKEE (reference sequence). The CDR3 is 16 residues long. CDR3 amino acids: CASSLTEQGSEETQYF.

V and J are TRBV11-2 and TRBJ2-2; lacking DNA, the TRBD1 call made by TCRdb goes unchecked. The germline CDR1 and CDR2 sequences are SGHAT and FQNNGV. The CDR3 has 15 amino acids. The CDR3 loop is CASSLTGVQGGELFF.

This chain uses TRBV5-1 with TRBJ2-3; TCRdb reports TRBD1, a call that lacks DNA to check it against. There are 15 residues in the CDR3. CDR1 and CDR2 from the germline V gene are SGHRS and YFSETQ. CDR3 amino acids: CASSTKDREGDTQYF.

The gene calls are TRBV9 and TRBJ2-1. The CDR3 contains 11 residues. Germline V lookup: CDR1 SGDLS, CDR2 YYNGEE. The CDR3 region is CASSVGVEQFF.